Listed below are T cell receptor beta chains from one sample, sequenced in a study of CD8 T cells in ankylosing spondylitis. MiXCR, applied by TCRdb to the 5' RACE reads, yields one record per CDR3 protein. The repertoire consists of 750,000 to 850,000 distinct CDR3 sequences, with roughly 12% occurring once and the leading ten covering roughly 0.51%. Sequenced sample: blood, either unsorted or a sorted T cell fraction (not recorded which). The origin of the receptors is a male donor with ankylosing spondylitis. Each CDR3 is given with its conserved first and last residue. D genes are given only for firm matches. Size is omitted from some rows. Given values are once, few, many or a class for expanded clones.

>TRBJ2-1|TRBD2|TRBV6-1|-
CASSDGQIWGGKPNEQFF
TGTGCCAGCAGTGATGGGCAAATCTGGGGGGGAAAGCCCAATGAGCAGTTCTTC
>TRBJ1-5|-|TRBV20-1|-
CSVQTVSNQPQHF
TGCAGTGTCCAGACAGTCAGCAATCAGCCCCAGCATTTT
>TRBJ1-1|TRBD1|TRBV20-1|-
CSARSVAGGTEAFF
TGCAGTGCTAGAAGCGTGGCAGGGGGAACTGAAGCTTTCTTT
>TRBJ1-2|-|TRBV5-5|-
CASSFRSYGYTF
TGTGCCAGCAGCTTCAGAAGCTATGGCTACACCTTC
>TRBJ2-5|-|TRBV20-1|few
CSASWGAYQETQYF
TGCAGTGCTAGTTGGGGGGCTTACCAAGAGACCCAGTACTTC
>TRBJ2-1|TRBD2|TRBV5-1|-
CASSVSGRDNEQFF
TGCGCCAGCAGCGTTAGCGGGAGGGACAATGAGCAGTTCTTC
>TRBJ2-1|TRBD1|TRBV5-5|-
CASSFGRGQYVPIEQFF
TGTGCCAGCAGCTTTGGCAGGGGGCAGTATGTGCCTATTGAGCAGTTCTTC
>TRBJ2-1|-|TRBV20-1|-
CSANGDYPYGEQFF
TGCAGTGCTAACGGCGATTACCCGTATGGTGAGCAGTTCTTC
>TRBJ2-7|TRBD1|TRBV4-3|-
CASSQMTGLHEQYF
TGCGCCAGCAGCCAGATGACAGGGCTCCACGAGCAGTACTTC
>TRBJ2-3|-|TRBV18|-
CASSPPSRGTDTQYF
TGTGCCAGCTCACCACCGAGTCGGGGCACAGATACGCAGTATTTT
>TRBJ2-3|-|TRBV28|few
CASSPMTASSTDTQYF
TGTGCCAGCAGTCCCATGACAGCATCTAGCACAGATACGCAGTATTTT
>TRBJ2-7|-|TRBV29-1|few
CSVEKGPRDEQYF
TGCAGCGTTGAGAAGGGACCTAGGGACGAGCAGTACTTC
>TRBJ1-3|-|TRBV12-3/TRBV12-4|-
CASSARDSGNTIYF
TGTGCCAGCAGTGCTCGGGACTCTGGAAACACCATATATTTT
>TRBJ2-7|-|TRBV4-3|few
CASSRGRGYEQYF
TGCGCCAGCAGCCGAGGACGGGGATACGAGCAGTACTTC
>TRBJ2-1|-|TRBV6-5|few
CASSYSGGSAYNEQFF
TGTGCCAGCAGTTACTCAGGAGGGTCAGCCTACAATGAGCAGTTCTTC
>TRBJ2-7|-|TRBV9|few
CASSVDPGTYEQYF
TGTGCCAGCAGCGTAGATCCGGGGACCTACGAGCAGTACTTC
>TRBJ2-7|-|TRBV7-9|-
CASSLSPRDEQYF
TGTGCCAGCAGCTTGTCCCCCCGTGACGAGCAGTACTTC
>TRBJ2-1|-|TRBV5-1|many
CASSSLSSFSDEQFF
TGCGCCAGCAGCTCGCTATCTTCCTTTAGCGATGAGCAGTTCTTC
>TRBJ1-2|-|TRBV12-3/TRBV12-4|-
CASSRTGEVYGYTF
TGTGCCAGCAGCCGAACAGGAGAGGTCTATGGCTACACCTTC
>TRBJ1-4|-|TRBV18|few
CASSPQGSNEKLFF
TGTGCCAGCTCACCACAGGGATCGAATGAAAAACTGTTTTTT
>TRBJ2-1|TRBD1|TRBV29-1|many
CSVDRTGVINEQFF
TGCAGCGTTGACAGGACAGGGGTTATCAATGAGCAGTTCTTC
>TRBJ2-7|-|TRBV5-5|few
CASSFETTGPREYF
TGTGCCAGCAGCTTCGAGACTACGGGACCCCGCGAGTACTTC
>TRBJ2-1|TRBD2|TRBV5-1|many
CASSLGLAGINEQFF
TGCGCCAGCAGCTTGGGTCTAGCGGGAATCAATGAGCAGTTCTTC
>TRBJ2-7|TRBD1|TRBV5-1|few
CATRRGTGGYEQYF
TGCGCCACCAGAAGGGGGACAGGGGGCTACGAGCAGTACTTC
>TRBJ2-1|-|TRBV11-1|-
CASSLQAGGEQFF
TGTGCCAGCAGCTTACAGGCGGGCGGTGAGCAGTTCTTC
>TRBJ2-2|-|TRBV5-1|few
CASSLTDGNTGELFF
TGCGCCAGCTCCTTGACGGACGGGAACACCGGGGAGCTGTTTTTT